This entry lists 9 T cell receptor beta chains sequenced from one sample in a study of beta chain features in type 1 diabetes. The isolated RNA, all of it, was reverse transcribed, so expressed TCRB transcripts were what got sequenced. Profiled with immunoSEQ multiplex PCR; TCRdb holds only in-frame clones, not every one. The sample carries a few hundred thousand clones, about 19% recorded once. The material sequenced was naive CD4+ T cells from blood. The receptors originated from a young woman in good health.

The CDR3 DNA reads as TGTGCCAGCGGACTTGAGGGAACGGTAGAGACCCAGTACTTC. Its translation: CASGLEGTVETQYF. This sequence joins TRBV2 and TRBJ2-5; tentatively, D is TRBD2 (5 bases). V was clipped by 8 bases and J by 4 bases, with 17 bases between them. CDR3 length: 14 amino acids. CDR1 and CDR2 from the germline V gene are SNHLY and FYNNEI. Together with reference TRBV2 and TRBJ2-5, the CDR3 gives the full variable domain: EPEVTQTPSHQVTQMGQEVILRCVPISNHLYFYWYRQILGQKVEFLVSFYNNEISEKSEIFDDQFSVERPDGSNFTLKIRSTKLEDSAMYFCASGLEGTVETQYFGPGTRLLVL.

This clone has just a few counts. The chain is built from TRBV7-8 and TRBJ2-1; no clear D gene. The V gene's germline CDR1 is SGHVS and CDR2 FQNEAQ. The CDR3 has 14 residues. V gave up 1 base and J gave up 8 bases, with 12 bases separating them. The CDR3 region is CASSLVGPADEQFF. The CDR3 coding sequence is TGTGCCAGCAGCTTAGTTGGCCCGGCGGATGAGCAGTTCTTC.

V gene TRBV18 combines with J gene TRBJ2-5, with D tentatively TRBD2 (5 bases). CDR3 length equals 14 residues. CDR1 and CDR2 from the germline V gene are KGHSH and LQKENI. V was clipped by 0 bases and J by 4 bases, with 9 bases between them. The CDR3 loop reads CASSPPGVGETQYF. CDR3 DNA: TGTGCCAGCTCACCACCGGGAGTCGGAGAGACCCAGTACTTC.

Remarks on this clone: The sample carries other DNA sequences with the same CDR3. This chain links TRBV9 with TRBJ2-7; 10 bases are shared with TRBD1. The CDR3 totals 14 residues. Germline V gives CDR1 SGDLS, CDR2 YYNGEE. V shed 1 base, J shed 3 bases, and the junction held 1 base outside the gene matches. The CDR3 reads CASSVRDRGYEQYF. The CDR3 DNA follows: TGTGCCAGCAGCGTACGGGACAGGGGCTACGAGCAGTACTTC.

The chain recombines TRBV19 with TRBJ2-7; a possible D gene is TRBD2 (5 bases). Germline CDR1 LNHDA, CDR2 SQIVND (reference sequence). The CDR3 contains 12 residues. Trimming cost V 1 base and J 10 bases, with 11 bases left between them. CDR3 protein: CASSIVDGEQYF. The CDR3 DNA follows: TGTGCCAGTAGTATAGTAGACGGGGAACAGTACTTC. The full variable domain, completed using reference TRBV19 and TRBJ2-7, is DGGITQSPKYLFRKEGQNVTLSCEQNLNHDAMYWYRQDPGQGLRLIYYSQIVNDFQKGDIAEGYSVSREKKESFPLTVTSAQKNPTAFYLCASSIVDGEQYFGPGTRLTVT.

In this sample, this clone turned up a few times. DNA of the CDR3: TGTGCCTGGAGTTTTCGGTGGAGAGAGACCCAGTACTTC. It yields the protein CAWSFRWRETQYF. The V and J genes are TRBV30 and TRBJ2-5; D uncertain. The CDR3 spans 13 residues. V lost 2 bases to trimming and J lost 4 bases, with 11 bases between them. Germline CDR1 and CDR2: GTSNPN and SVGIG (reference sequence).

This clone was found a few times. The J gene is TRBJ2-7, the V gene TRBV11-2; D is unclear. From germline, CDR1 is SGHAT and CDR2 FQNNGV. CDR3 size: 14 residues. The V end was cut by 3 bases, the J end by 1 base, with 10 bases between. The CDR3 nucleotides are TGTGCCAGCAGCTTTGAGATGGAGTCCTACGAGCAGTACTTC. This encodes CASSFEMESYEQYF.

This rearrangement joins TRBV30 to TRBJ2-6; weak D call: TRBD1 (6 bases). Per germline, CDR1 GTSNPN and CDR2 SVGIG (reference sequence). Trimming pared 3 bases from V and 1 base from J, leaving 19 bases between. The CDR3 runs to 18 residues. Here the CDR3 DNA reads TGTGCCTGGAGAAGCCGCAGGGGATATTCGTCTGGGGCCAACGTCCTGACTTTC. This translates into CAWRSRRGYSSGANVLTF.

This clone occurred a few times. The CDR3 DNA sequence: TGTGCCAGCAGCGTAACTCATCAAGAGACCCAGTACTTC. Translated, it gives CASSVTHQETQYF. This chain links TRBV9 with TRBJ2-5, with D uncertain. The CDR3 consists of 13 residues. V was clipped by 1 base and J by 2 bases, with 6 bases between them. From germline, CDR1 is SGDLS and CDR2 YYNGEE.